These 11 T cell receptor beta chains share one sample of origin, sequenced in a study of neurological immune-mediated disorders. The time point here: longitudinal time-point 3. TCRdb recomputed calls from the 5' RACE reads with MiXCR, one row per CDR3 protein. Seen here are 85,000 to 110,000 distinct CDR3 sequences, approximately 10% observed once, and the top ten hold 3.1%. Input material: PBMCs. These receptors came from a female donor with HTLV-1-associated myelopathy (HAM/TSP).

This clonotype was detected many times. The genes are TRBV12-3 or TRBV12-4 and TRBJ1-5; D is perhaps TRBD1 (5 bases). The CDR3 runs 17 residues. Deletions cut 3 bases from V and 11 bases from J, with 26 bases between. The CDR3 nucleotides are TGTGCCAGCAGTTTTTTCCCCGGGACCCCGAGAAATGGGACCCAGCATTTT. Its translation: CASSFFPGTPRNGTQHF.

This clonotype was seen ten or more times. The chain uses TRBV10-3 and TRBJ2-7, with 8 bases fitting TRBD2. The CDR3 is made up of 14 amino acids. CDR1 is ENHRY, CDR2 SYGVKD, per germline. With V trimmed by 4 bases and J by 5 bases, 7 bases remained unmatched. CDR3 sequence reads: CAISGLAGLDEQYF. DNA of the CDR3: TGTGCCATCAGTGGGTTAGCGGGGCTCGACGAGCAGTACTTC.

The chain is built from TRBV20-1 and TRBJ2-4, with 14 bases matching TRBD2. V shed 5 bases, J shed 15 bases, and the junction held 12 bases outside the gene matches. The CDR3 runs to 14 residues. Germline CDR1 and CDR2: DFQATT and SNEGSKA (reference sequence). The CDR3 DNA reads TGCAGTGCTCACCTGGGACTAGCGGGGGCCCGTCCGTACTTC. Its protein is CSAHLGLAGARPYF.

This clonotype was counted many times. The chain recombines TRBV5-1 with TRBJ1-6; D gene ambiguous. In germline, CDR1 is SGHRS, CDR2 YFSETQ. CDR3 length: 17 residues. Trimming cost V 1 base and J 7 bases, with 18 bases left between them. For the CDR3, the DNA is TGCGCCAGCAGCTTGACGGCAACCCCACGGTGGAATTCACCCCTCCACTTT. This codes for CASSLTATPRWNSPLHF.

This clonotype was found many times. This sequence joins TRBV6-6 and TRBJ2-7, with 7 bases that match TRBD1. The CDR3 runs 15 residues. Germline-derived CDR1 and CDR2 are MNHNY and SVGAGI (reference sequence). J gave up 0 bases and V 8 bases, and 10 bases lay outside the gene matches. CDR3 sequence: CASHPRTGSSYEQYF. CDR3 nucleotides: TGTGCCAGCCATCCTAGGACAGGAAGCTCCTACGAGCAGTACTTC.

The chain has TRBV20-1 and TRBJ2-3; no clear D gene. Germline V lookup: CDR1 DFQATT, CDR2 SNEGSKA (reference sequence). V lost 6 bases and J 2 bases, leaving 18 bases between the germline ends. The CDR3 runs to 15 residues. The CDR3 sequence: CSAPGMGSLTDTQYF. The CDR3 bases are TGCAGTGCCCCAGGAATGGGTTCCCTCACAGATACGCAGTATTTT.

Concerning this clonotype: One junction end disagrees with the germline gene, perhaps due to a read error. The chain uses TRBV25-1 and TRBJ2-7, with no clear D. Germline loops: CDR1 MGHDK, CDR2 SYGVNS. The CDR3 sequence is 14 residues long. CDR3 loop: CASSGSSSSYDQYF. The CDR3 nucleotides read TGTGCCAGCAGTGGGTCATCCAGCTCCTACGATCAGTACTTC.

This clonotype was seen at least ten times. The rearrangement links TRBV28 to TRBJ2-3; the D is unclear. The CDR3 runs 14 residues. CDR1 and CDR2 from the germline V gene are MDHEN and SYDVKM. Trimming took 7 bases from V and 3 from J, leaving 14 bases between them. The CDR3 DNA sequence: TGTGCCAGCACCCGGACCTATCGTACAGATACGCAGTATTTT. Encoded protein: CASTRTYRTDTQYF.

This clonotype was observed at least ten times. This chain's CDR3 is CASRTTTNTGELFF. For the CDR3, the DNA is TGTGCCAGCAGAACGACCACGAACACCGGGGAGCTGTTTTTT. This sequence joins TRBV12-3 or TRBV12-4 and TRBJ2-2; D is unclear. CDR3 length: 14 residues. The V and J ends lost 6 bases and 0 bases respectively, with 8 bases between them.

There are many counts of this clonotype. The V and J genes are TRBV7-2 and TRBJ2-2, with a tentative D call TRBD1 (6 bases). Germline-derived CDR1 and CDR2 are SGHTA and FQGNSA. The CDR3 sequence is 18 residues long. Trimming left V 5 bases short and J 4 bases short, with 23 bases between. In DNA, the CDR3 is TGTGCCAGCAGCCGGACAGTCCAAACGCATCTTCTCACCGGGGAGCTGTTTTTT. It specifies CASSRTVQTHLLTGELFF.

V usage is TRBV20-1 and J usage is TRBJ2-3; D tentatively fits TRBD1 or TRBD2 (5 bases each). The germline V and J ends were trimmed by 5 bases and 5 bases, with 14 bases remaining between them. Germline V lookup: CDR1 DFQATT, CDR2 SNEGSKA (reference sequence). This CDR3 is built from 13 residues. The CDR3: CSAPGTFRDTQYF. CDR3 nucleotides: TGCAGTGCTCCCGGGACCTTCAGAGATACGCAGTATTTT.